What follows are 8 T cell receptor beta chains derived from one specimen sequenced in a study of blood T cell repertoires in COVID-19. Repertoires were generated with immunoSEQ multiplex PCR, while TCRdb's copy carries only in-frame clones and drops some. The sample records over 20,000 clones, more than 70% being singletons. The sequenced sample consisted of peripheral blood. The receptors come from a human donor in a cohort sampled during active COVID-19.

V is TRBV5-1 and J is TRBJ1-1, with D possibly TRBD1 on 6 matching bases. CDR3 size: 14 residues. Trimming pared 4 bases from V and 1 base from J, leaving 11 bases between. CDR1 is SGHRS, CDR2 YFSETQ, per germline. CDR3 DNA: TGCGCCAGCAGCCGCTGGGGGCAGAACACTGAAGCTTTCTTT. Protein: CASSRWGQNTEAFF. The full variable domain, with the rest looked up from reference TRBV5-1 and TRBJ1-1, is KAGVTQTPRYLIKTRGQQVTLSCSPISGHRSVSWYQQTPGQGLQFLFEYFSETQRNKGNFPGRFSGRQFSNSRSEMNVSTLELGDSALYLCASSRWGQNTEAFFGQGTRLTVV.

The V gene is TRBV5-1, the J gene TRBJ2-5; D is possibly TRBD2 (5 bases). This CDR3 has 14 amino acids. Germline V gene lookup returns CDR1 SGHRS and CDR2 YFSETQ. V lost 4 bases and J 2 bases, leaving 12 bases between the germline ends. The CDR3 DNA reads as TGCGCCAGCAGCCCCCGGACTGAACAAGAGACCCAGTACTTC. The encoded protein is CASSPRTEQETQYF.

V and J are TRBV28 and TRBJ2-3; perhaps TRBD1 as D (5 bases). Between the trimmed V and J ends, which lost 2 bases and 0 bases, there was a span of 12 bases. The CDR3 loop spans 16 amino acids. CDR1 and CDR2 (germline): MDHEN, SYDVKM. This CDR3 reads CASSLGHGTSTDTQYF. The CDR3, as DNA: TGTGCCAGCAGTTTAGGACACGGAACTAGCACAGATACGCAGTATTTT.

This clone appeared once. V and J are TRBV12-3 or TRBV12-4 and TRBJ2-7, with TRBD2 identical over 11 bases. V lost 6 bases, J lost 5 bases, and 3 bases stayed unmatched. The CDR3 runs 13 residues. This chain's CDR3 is CASSLAGGHEQYF. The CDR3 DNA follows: TGTGCCAGCAGCCTAGCGGGAGGCCACGAGCAGTACTTC.

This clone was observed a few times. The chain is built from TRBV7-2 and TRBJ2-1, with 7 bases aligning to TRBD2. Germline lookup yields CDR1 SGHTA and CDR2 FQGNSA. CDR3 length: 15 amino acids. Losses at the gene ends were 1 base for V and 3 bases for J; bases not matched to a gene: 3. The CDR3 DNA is TGTGCCAGCAGCTTAGGATCGGGGGGCTACAATGAGCAGTTCTTC. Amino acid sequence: CASSLGSGGYNEQFF.

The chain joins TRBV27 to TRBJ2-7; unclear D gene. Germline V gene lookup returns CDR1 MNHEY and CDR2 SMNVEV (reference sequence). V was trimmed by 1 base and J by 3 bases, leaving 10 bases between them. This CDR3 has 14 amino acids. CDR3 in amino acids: CASSLLGTGYEQYF. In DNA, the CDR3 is TGTGCCAGCAGTTTATTGGGTACGGGCTACGAGCAGTACTTC.

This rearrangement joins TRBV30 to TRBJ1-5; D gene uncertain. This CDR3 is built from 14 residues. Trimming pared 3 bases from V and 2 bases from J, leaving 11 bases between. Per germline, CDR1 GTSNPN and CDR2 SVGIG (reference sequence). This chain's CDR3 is CAWSYHEGNQPQHF. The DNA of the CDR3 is TGTGCCTGGAGCTACCATGAGGGCAATCAGCCCCAGCATTTT. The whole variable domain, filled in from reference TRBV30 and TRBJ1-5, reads SQTIHQWPATLVQPVGSPLSLECTVEGTSNPNLYWYRQAAGRGLQLLFYSVGIGQISSEVPQNLSASRPQDRQFILSSKKLLLSDSGFYLCAWSYHEGNQPQHFGDGTRLSIL.

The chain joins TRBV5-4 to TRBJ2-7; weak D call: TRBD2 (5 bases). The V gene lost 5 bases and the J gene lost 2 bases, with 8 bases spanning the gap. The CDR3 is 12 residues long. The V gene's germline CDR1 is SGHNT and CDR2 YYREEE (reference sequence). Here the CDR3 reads CASRAEAYEQYF. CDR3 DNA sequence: TGTGCCAGCAGAGCGGAAGCCTACGAGCAGTACTTC.